The rows below give T cell receptor beta chains drawn from one sample of a study of cytomegalovirus exposure and HLA in healthy donors. The table came from immunoSEQ multiplex PCR; TCRdb's copy has only in-frame clones and leaves some out. The sample shows 150,000 to 200,000 clones, 77% of them seen only once. The sample consisted of PBMCs. Receptor source: a man aged 25-40 years in good health and CMV-seropositive. Each CDR3 is given with its conserved first and last residue. D genes are given only for firm matches. Clone size is stated in some rows and not others, as once, few, many or a class when expanded.

cdr3_length	v_call	j_call	d_call	clone_size	cdr3_nt	cdr3_aa
13	TRBV28	TRBJ1-1	TRBD1	-	TGTGCCAGCAGTCTACGACAGGGCACTGAAGCTTTCTTT	CASSLRQGTEAFF
14	TRBV18	TRBJ2-7	-	-	TGTGCCAGCTCCATCGGACAGAAACCCTACGAGCAGTACTTC	CASSIGQKPYEQYF
13	TRBV25-1	TRBJ1-6	TRBD1	-	TGTGCCAGCAGCCGGGACAGGGGCTCACCCCTCCACTTT	CASSRDRGSPLHF
14	TRBV5-6	TRBJ2-3	TRBD2	-	TGTGCCAGCAGCTTGGGACTAGCAGCGGATACGCAGTATTTT	CASSLGLAADTQYF
12	TRBV19	TRBJ2-2	-	-	TGTGCCAGTTTCGCGAACACCGGGGAGCTGTTTTTT	CASFANTGELFF
17	TRBV18	TRBJ2-2	-	-	TGTGCCAGCTCACCAAGGAGTACGCTGGGAGGTTCCGGGGAGCTGTTTTTT	CASSPRSTLGGSGELFF
14	TRBV2	TRBJ2-1	-	-	TGTGCCAGCAGTGAAGCGGTCGGACTAAGTGAGCAGTTCTTC	CASSEAVGLSEQFF
14	TRBV30	TRBJ1-5	-	-	TGTGCCTGGAGTGCTCGACAGATAAATCAGCCCCAGCATTTT	CAWSARQINQPQHF
14	TRBV9	TRBJ2-3	-	-	TGTGCCAGCAGCGTAGAGGGGCCCGGAGATACGCAGTATTTT	CASSVEGPGDTQYF
15	TRBV7-6	TRBJ2-1	TRBD2	-	TGTGCCAGCAGCACTAATAGCGGGGGGGCCTATGAGCAGTTCTTC	CASSTNSGGAYEQFF
17	TRBV11-2	TRBJ2-3	-	-	TGTGCCAGCAGCTCTACCCCCGGGACACTAAGCACAGATACGCAGTATTTT	CASSSTPGTLSTDTQYF
16	TRBV15	TRBJ1-3	TRBD1	-	TGTGCCACCAGCAGAGGAAGGACAGGGAGCGGAAACACCATATATTTT	CATSRGRTGSGNTIYF
17	TRBV19	TRBJ2-5	-	-	TGTGCCAGTAGTATATCAGCCAGGGCTACTAATCAAGAGACCCAGTACTTC	CASSISARATNQETQYF
15	TRBV9	TRBJ2-1	TRBD1	-	TGTGCCAGCAGCCCTGGGGCGGGACAGGCCAATGAGCAGTTCTTC	CASSPGAGQANEQFF
13	TRBV30	TRBJ2-7	TRBD1	-	TGTGCCTGGAGCGTAGGGGGCGCGTACGAGCAGTACTTC	CAWSVGGAYEQYF
13	TRBV6-1	TRBJ1-2	-	-	TGTGCCAGCAGCCGTACCCAGGGAAATGGCTACACCTTC	CASSRTQGNGYTF
12	TRBV29-1	TRBJ1-1	-	-	TGCAGCGCCACAGGCCCACAGGGAGAAGCTTTCTTT	CSATGPQGEAFF
15	TRBV5-1	TRBJ2-2	TRBD2	-	TGCGCCAGCAGCTTTGGCGGGGGGCACACCGGGGAGCTGTTTTTT	CASSFGGGHTGELFF
12	TRBV30	TRBJ1-6	-	-	TGTGCCTGGACCAGGCTAAATTCACCCCTCCACTTT	CAWTRLNSPLHF
18	TRBV25-1	TRBJ1-6	TRBD1	-	TGTGCCAGCAGTGAATCCATGGGGACAGGAGACTATAATTCACCCCTCCACTTT	CASSESMGTGDYNSPLHF
17	TRBV25-1	TRBJ2-7	TRBD1	-	TGTGCCAGCAGTGAAGATGGATGGGGACAGGGGACCAACGAGCAGTACTTC	CASSEDGWGQGTNEQYF
15	TRBV4-1	TRBJ1-1	-	once	TGCGCCAGCAGCCGTCAGGGGTTTTCAGCAGCTGAAGCTTTCTTT	CASSRQGFSAAEAFF
15	TRBV7-6	TRBJ2-7	-	-	TGTGCCAGCAGCATCCGGACAGATCACTCCTACGAGCAGTACTTC	CASSIRTDHSYEQYF
15	TRBV28	TRBJ2-7	-	-	TGTGCCAGCAGCCTGACAGCGACTCCCTCCTACGAGCAGTACTTC	CASSLTATPSYEQYF
15	TRBV7-9	TRBJ1-1	-	-	TGTGCCAGCATCCTACAGGGCTCAGGGAACACTGAAGCTTTCTTT	CASILQGSGNTEAFF